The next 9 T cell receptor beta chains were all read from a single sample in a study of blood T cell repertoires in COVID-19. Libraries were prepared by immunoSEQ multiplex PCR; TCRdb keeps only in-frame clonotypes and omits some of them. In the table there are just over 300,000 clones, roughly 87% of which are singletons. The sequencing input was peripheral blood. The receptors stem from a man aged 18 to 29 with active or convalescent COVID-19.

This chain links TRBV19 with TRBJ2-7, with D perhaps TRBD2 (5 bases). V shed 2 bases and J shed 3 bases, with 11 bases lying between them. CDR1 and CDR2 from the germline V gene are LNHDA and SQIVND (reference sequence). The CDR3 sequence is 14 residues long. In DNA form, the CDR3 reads TGTGCCAGTAGTATATCGGGGTACGGCTACGAGCAGTACTTC. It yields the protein CASSISGYGYEQYF. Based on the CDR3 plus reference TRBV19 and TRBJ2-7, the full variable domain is DGGITQSPKYLFRKEGQNVTLSCEQNLNHDAMYWYRQDPGQGLRLIYYSQIVNDFQKGDIAEGYSVSREKKESFPLTVTSAQKNPTAFYLCASSISGYGYEQYFGPGTRLTVT.

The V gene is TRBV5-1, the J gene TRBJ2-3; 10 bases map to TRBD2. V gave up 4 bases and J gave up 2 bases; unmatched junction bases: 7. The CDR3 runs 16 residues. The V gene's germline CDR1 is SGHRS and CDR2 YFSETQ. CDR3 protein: CASSPWTSGPTDTQYF. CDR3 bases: TGCGCCAGCAGCCCCTGGACTAGCGGACCCACAGATACGCAGTATTTT.

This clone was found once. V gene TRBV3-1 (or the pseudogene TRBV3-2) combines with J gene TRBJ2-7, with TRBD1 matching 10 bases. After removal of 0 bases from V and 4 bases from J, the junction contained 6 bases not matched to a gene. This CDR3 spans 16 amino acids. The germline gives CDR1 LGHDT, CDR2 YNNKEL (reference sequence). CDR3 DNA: TGTGCCAGCAGCCAAGATAGGACAGGGGGGGTATACGAGCAGTACTTC. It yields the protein CASSQDRTGGVYEQYF.

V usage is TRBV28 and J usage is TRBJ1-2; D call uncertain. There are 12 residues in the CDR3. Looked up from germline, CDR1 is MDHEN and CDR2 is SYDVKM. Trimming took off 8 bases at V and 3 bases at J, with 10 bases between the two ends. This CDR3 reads CASAGRYYGYTF. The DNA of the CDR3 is TGTGCCAGCGCCGGCAGGTACTATGGCTACACCTTC.

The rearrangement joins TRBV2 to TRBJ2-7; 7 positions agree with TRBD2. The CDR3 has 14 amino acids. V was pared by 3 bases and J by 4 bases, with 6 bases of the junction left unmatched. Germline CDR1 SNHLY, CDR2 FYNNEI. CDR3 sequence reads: CASSEPSGTYEQYF. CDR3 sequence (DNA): TGTGCCAGCAGTGAGCCTAGCGGAACATACGAGCAGTACTTC.

The CDR3 reads CASSYGTGTNQPQHF. In DNA form, the CDR3 reads TGCGCCAGCAGCTACGGGACAGGGACTAATCAGCCCCAGCATTTT. The chain joins TRBV5-1 to TRBJ1-5; 9 bases agree with TRBD1. The ends lost 3 bases at V and 4 bases at J; junction bases unmatched: 5. CDR1 is SGHRS and CDR2 is YFSETQ in the germline V gene. This CDR3 is built from 15 residues.

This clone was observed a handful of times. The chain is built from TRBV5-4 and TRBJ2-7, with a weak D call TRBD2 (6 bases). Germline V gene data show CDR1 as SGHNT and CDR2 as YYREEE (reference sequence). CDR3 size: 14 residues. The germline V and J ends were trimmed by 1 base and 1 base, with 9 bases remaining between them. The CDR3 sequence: CASSLPSVSYEQYF. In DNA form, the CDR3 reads TGTGCCAGCAGCTTGCCTAGCGTTTCCTACGAGCAGTACTTC.

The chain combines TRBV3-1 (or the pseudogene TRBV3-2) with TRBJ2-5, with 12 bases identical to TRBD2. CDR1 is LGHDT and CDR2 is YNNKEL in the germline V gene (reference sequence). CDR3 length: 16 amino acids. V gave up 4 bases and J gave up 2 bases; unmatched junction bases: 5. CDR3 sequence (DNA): TGTGCCAGCAGCCCTGGACTAGCGGGGTTACAAGAGACCCAGTACTTC. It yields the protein CASSPGLAGLQETQYF.

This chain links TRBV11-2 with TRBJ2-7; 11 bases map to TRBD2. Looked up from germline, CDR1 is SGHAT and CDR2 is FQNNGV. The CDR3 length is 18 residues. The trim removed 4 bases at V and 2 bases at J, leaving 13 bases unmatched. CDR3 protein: CASSSVGSGGGDTYEQYF. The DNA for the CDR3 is TGTGCCAGCAGCTCCGTGGGTAGCGGGGGGGGAGATACCTACGAGCAGTACTTC.